Presented here are 10 T cell receptor beta chains from one specimen sequenced in a study of blood T cell repertoires in COVID-19. Libraries were prepared by immunoSEQ multiplex PCR; TCRdb keeps only in-frame clonotypes and omits some of them. The data hold about 210,000 clones, with approximately 82% observed a single time. What was sequenced was peripheral blood. These receptors were collected from a woman aged 40 to 50 with acute or convalescent COVID-19.

In DNA, the CDR3 is TGTGCCAGCAGAAAAATAGCGGTACACTATGAGCAGTTCTTC. Translation: CASRKIAVHYEQFF. The V gene is TRBV11-2, the J gene TRBJ2-1; D may be TRBD2 (6 bases). Deletions cut 6 bases from V and 8 bases from J, with 17 bases between. Looked up from germline, CDR1 is SGHAT and CDR2 is FQNNGV. The CDR3 consists of 14 residues.

V is TRBV5-1 and J is TRBJ2-3, with D tentatively TRBD2 (6 bases). From germline, CDR1 is SGHRS and CDR2 YFSETQ. Trimming took off 0 bases at V and 2 bases at J, with 10 bases between the two ends. The CDR3 length is 15 residues. For the CDR3, the DNA is TGCGCCAGCAGCTTGGTTCTAGCGTCCACAGATACGCAGTATTTT. The encoded protein is CASSLVLASTDTQYF. Looking up the rest from reference TRBV5-1 and TRBJ2-3 gives the full variable domain: KAGVTQTPRYLIKTRGQQVTLSCSPISGHRSVSWYQQTPGQGLQFLFEYFSETQRNKGNFPGRFSGRQFSNSRSEMNVSTLELGDSALYLCASSLVLASTDTQYFGPGTRLTVL.

This chain links TRBV6-4 with TRBJ2-1, with 9 bases lining up with TRBD2. The V gene's germline CDR1 is MRHNA and CDR2 SNTAGT. The CDR3 covers 16 residues. Unmatched junction bases numbered 9, after V lost 5 bases and J lost 4 bases. The CDR3: CASSSSGSGGYNEQFF. For the CDR3, the DNA is TGTGCCAGCAGTTCCTCGGGGAGCGGGGGGTACAATGAGCAGTTCTTC.

This chain uses TRBV14 with TRBJ1-6, with 8 bases fitting TRBD1. The V segment lost 0 bases and the J segment 7 bases; nucleotides outside the gene matches: 8. The CDR3 is made up of 17 amino acids. Germline values: CDR1 SGHDN, CDR2 FVKESK. CDR3 amino acids: CASSQEGAGGWNSPLHF. CDR3 coding DNA: TGTGCCAGCAGCCAAGAAGGGGCAGGGGGCTGGAATTCACCCCTCCACTTT.

This clone was observed a handful of times. The chain is built from TRBV7-9 and TRBJ2-7; D not certain. The CDR3 spans 13 residues. Trimming took 1 base from V and 2 from J, leaving 6 bases between them. Germline V CDR1 and CDR2: SEHNR, FQNEAQ (reference sequence). The CDR3 sequence: CASSLGSAYEQYF. CDR3 DNA sequence: TGTGCCAGCAGCTTAGGCAGTGCCTACGAGCAGTACTTC.

This clone was seen just once. The chain has TRBV2 and TRBJ1-1; D call uncertain. Trimming removed 3 bases at V and 14 bases at J, with 13 bases between. The V gene's germline CDR1 is SNHLY and CDR2 FYNNEI. The CDR3 spans 11 residues. The CDR3 is CASSEGARQFF. CDR3 bases: TGTGCCAGCAGTGAGGGAGCTCGGCAGTTCTTT.

CDR3 coding DNA: TGTGCCTGGAGTTGGATAGGGGAAGAGACCCAGTACTTC. Translation gives CAWSWIGEETQYF. The J gene is TRBJ2-5, the V gene TRBV30, with D perhaps matching TRBD1 (5 bases). This CDR3 is 13 amino acids long. Trimming shortened V by 2 bases and J by 3 bases, and 10 bases separated the two germline ends. Germline-derived CDR1 and CDR2 are GTSNPN and SVGIG (reference sequence).

The V call is TRBV21-1, the J call TRBJ2-1; TRBD2, as called in the table, went unchecked against the DNA. TRBV21-1 is assigned pseudogene status. This CDR3 has 16 residues. CDR3 bases: TGTGCCAGCAGCACCCGCCTAGCGACATCCTACAATGAGCAGTTCTTC. It translates to CASSTRLATSYNEQFF.

The chain links TRBV19 to TRBJ1-1, with a weak D call TRBD1 (5 bases). The V end lost 6 bases, the J end lost 5 bases, and 13 bases lay between the germline ends. The V gene's germline CDR1 is LNHDA and CDR2 SQIVND (reference sequence). The CDR3 spans 13 residues. CDR3 DNA: TGTGCCAGTAGCGATCGCGGGGGGACTGAAGCTTTCTTT. Translating gives CASSDRGGTEAFF. Full variable domain (missing parts from reference TRBV19 and TRBJ1-1): DGGITQSPKYLFRKEGQNVTLSCEQNLNHDAMYWYRQDPGQGLRLIYYSQIVNDFQKGDIAEGYSVSREKKESFPLTVTSAQKNPTAFYLCASSDRGGTEAFFGQGTRLTVV.

The V gene is TRBV5-4, the J gene TRBJ2-1, with 11 bases fitting TRBD2. The ends lost 0 bases at V and 13 bases at J; junction bases unmatched: 6. CDR1 and CDR2 from the germline V gene are SGHNT and YYREEE (reference sequence). This CDR3 region has 14 residues. CDR3 in DNA: TGTGCCAGCAGCTTGGAACTAGCGGGAGTTTATCAGTTCTTC. This translates into CASSLELAGVYQFF.